This record concerns one T cell receptor beta chain sequence. The data derive from a study of shared clonotypes between healthy human individuals. Study details: Three CD4 naive, three CD4 memory, two CD8 naive and one CD8 memory plate were used per donor.

Germline CDR1 SEHNR, CDR2 FQNEAQ (reference sequence). V gave up 5 bases and J gave up 9 bases, with 26 bases separating them. The CDR3 has 16 residues. Repertoires were generated with immunoSEQ multiplex PCR, while TCRdb's copy carries only in-frame clones and drops some. The table has under 150,000 clones, 65% to 75% seen once. The TCR comes from a woman aged 30 to 39 in good health. The chain recombines TRBV7-9 with TRBJ2-7; the D gene is possibly TRBD1 (6 bases). The sample comprised memory CD8+ T cells sorted from blood. Subset specified: CD45RO+ cells pooled with CCR7-negative TemRA cells. CDR3: CASSRVTGSPTTRQYF. DNA of the CDR3: TGTGCCAGCAGCAGGGTTACAGGGAGCCCTACGACCCGGCAGTACTTC.